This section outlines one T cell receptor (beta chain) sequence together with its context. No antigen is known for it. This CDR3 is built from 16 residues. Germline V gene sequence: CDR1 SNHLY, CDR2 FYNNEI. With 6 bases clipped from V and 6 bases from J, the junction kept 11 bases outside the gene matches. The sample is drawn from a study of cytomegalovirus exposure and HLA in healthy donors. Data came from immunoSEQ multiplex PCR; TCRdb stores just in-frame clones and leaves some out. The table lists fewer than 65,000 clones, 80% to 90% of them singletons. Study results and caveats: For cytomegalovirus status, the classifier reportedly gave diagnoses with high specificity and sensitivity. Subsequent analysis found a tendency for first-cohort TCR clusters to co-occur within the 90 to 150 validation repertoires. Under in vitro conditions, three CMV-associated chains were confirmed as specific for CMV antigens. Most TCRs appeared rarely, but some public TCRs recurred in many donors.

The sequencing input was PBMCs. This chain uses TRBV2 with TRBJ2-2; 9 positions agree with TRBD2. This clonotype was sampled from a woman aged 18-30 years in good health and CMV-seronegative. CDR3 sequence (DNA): TGTGCCAGCAGGCCTCCGGGGACTAGCTCGTCCGGGGAGCTGTTTTTT. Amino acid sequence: CASRPPGTSSSGELFF.